A selection of T cell receptor beta chains follows, all from one sample in a study of blood T cell repertoires in COVID-19. Method: immunoSEQ multiplex PCR; TCRdb's copy keeps in-frame clones and lacks some. Of around 100,000 clones listed, 88% are singletons. The sequenced sample consisted of peripheral blood. These receptors were taken from a human donor in a cohort sampled during active COVID-19. Both conserved end residues are trimmed from each CDR3. A clone size is listed for some rows: how often the clone was seen (once, few, many), or a class if it is expanded.

>TRBV14|once
ASSRKLSPDRTSGANVLT
>TRBV6-5|.
ASRTGTGGKDTQY
>TRBV9|.
ASSPLTGTNYRGPGELF
>TRBV5-6|.
ASSAGRSTDTQY
>TRBV7-2|.
ASSLAVTPSYNEQF
>TRBV28|.
ASTLKGARGYT
>TRBV13|once
ASSPRGGLAGGTYNEQF
>TRBV18|.
ASSPWTSGIDKNIQY
>TRBV10-3|.
AISESLQGAGYEQY
>TRBV10-3|.
AISGTSEHEQF
>TRBV11-2|.
ASSFGSNEQY
>TRBV29-1|.
SGTENTEAF
>TRBV4-1|.
ASSRTSGRVNEQF
>TRBV7-2|.
ASSPWGTRTSAEAF
>TRBV2|.
ASSERLAGAGTGELF
>TRBV12-3/TRBV12-4|.
ASNSHRDYEQY
>TRBV19|.
ASRVREGTDTQY
>TRBV11-3|.
ASSLGQREVDEQF
>TRBV30|once
AWRQVSTEAF
>TRBV7-9|.
ASLAGLGGDTQY
>TRBV5-1|.
ASSLGAPGQGSEQY
>TRBV5-1|.
ASRMAGTGTPSTDTQY
>TRBV7-2|.
ASSRQGAAMAF
>TRBV27|medium-sized
ASSTNRGKGNEQF
>TRBV28|.
ASRASGGRGHGYT
>TRBV6-4|once
ASSERLPLRGGYEQY
>TRBV6-6|few
ASSHLTGGFRNQPQH
>TRBV28|once
ASSPGSSGANVLT
>TRBV11-2|.
ASSLGRPYEQY
>TRBV4-3|.
ASSQERGQGIYEQY
>TRBV7-9|.
ASGRGRGEKLF
>TRBV20-1|.
SASLGGGDQPQH
>TRBV7-2|few
ASSLRQGDQPQH
>TRBV19|.
ASSSVLAGLEQF
>TRBV7-3|once
ASSSPFLAGNEQF
>TRBV28|once
ASREGQFFYGYT
>TRBV6-5|.
ASSLNGQGVEAQH
>TRBV12-3/TRBV12-4|.
ASRKRENTEAF
>TRBV29-1|.
SVVPTGAQETQY
>TRBV15|.
ATSRDPDMPRLYNEQF
>TRBV19|.
ASSQWDREETDTQY
>TRBV2|.
ASTWGGAGELF
>TRBV4-2|.
ASSQEFRGPLEQY
>TRBV7-2|.
ASSLGQGTRQPQH
>TRBV19|.
ASSKTGSLGNTEAF
>TRBV5-1|.
ASSLVGTVTNVLT
>TRBV27|.
ASSFTIPSSYEQY
>TRBV7-2|.
ASSLVSRGADTQY
>TRBV7-9|once
ASSALAGSYEQY
>TRBV19|.
ASSIDGGNTEAF